Below, 24 T cell receptor beta chains from the same sample are listed, as sequenced in a study of T cells after yellow fever vaccination. TCRdb reprocessed the 5' RACE reads via MiXCR and lists one record per CDR3 protein. The sample records 550,000 or so distinct CDR3 sequences, approximately 21% being singletons. The starting material was PBMCs, obtained 15 days after the yellow fever booster vaccination. Source of these receptors: a man aged 25 to 45 who received the YFV17D yellow fever vaccine.

Only a few counts were recorded for this clonotype. The V gene is TRBV5-5, the J gene TRBJ2-1, with D possibly matching TRBD1 (6 bases). Trimming removed 4 bases at V and 3 bases at J, with 14 bases between. The CDR3 is 15 amino acids. From germline, CDR1 is SGHKS and CDR2 YYEKEE (reference sequence). CDR3 sequence reads: CASSPILGGYNEQFF. CDR3 bases: TGTGCCAGCAGCCCCATACTAGGGGGCTACAATGAGCAGTTCTTC.

The genes are TRBV27 and TRBJ2-7; 8 bases agree with TRBD2. Germline V gene data show CDR1 as MNHEY and CDR2 as SMNVEV (reference sequence). J was trimmed by 6 bases and V by 4 bases; bases with no gene match: 11. The CDR3 has 15 residues. CDR3 coding DNA: TGTGCCAGCAGTTACTGGGGTAGCGGGATCGGCGAGCAGTACTTC. Its protein product is CASSYWGSGIGEQYF.

The chain joins TRBV6-2 or TRBV6-3 to TRBJ2-7; TRBD2 agrees at 7 bases. The length of the CDR3 is 15 residues. CDR1 and CDR2 (germline): MNHEY, SVGEGT. Losses at the gene ends were 7 bases for V and 3 bases for J; bases not matched to a gene: 12. The chain's CDR3 is CASKRTSGGLYEQYF. DNA for the CDR3: TGTGCCAGCAAAAGAACGTCGGGGGGACTCTACGAGCAGTACTTC.

This clonotype was picked up a small number of times. V and J are TRBV12-3 or TRBV12-4 and TRBJ1-5, with a weak D call TRBD1 (5 bases). The CDR3 runs 13 residues. With 6 bases removed from V and 9 bases from J, the gap between germline ends came to 15 bases. The CDR3, as DNA: TGTGCCAGCAGCTTGGGGCCCCGTTGGCCCCAGCATTTT. Protein product: CASSLGPRWPQHF.

The chain uses TRBV15 and TRBJ2-1; TRBD2 matches at 11 bases. After removal of 4 bases from V and 7 bases from J, the junction contained 6 bases not matched to a gene. The CDR3 extends over 15 amino acids. CDR1 and CDR2 (germline): LNHNV, YYDKDF (reference sequence). The CDR3 DNA follows: TGTGCCACCAGCATCATAGCGGGAGGGCCTAATGAGCAGTTCTTC. It encodes CATSIIAGGPNEQFF.

The chain couples TRBV7-6 to TRBJ2-7; 10 bases map to TRBD2. V shed 2 bases and J 6 bases; nucleotides not matched to a gene: 4. The germline gives CDR1 SGHVS, CDR2 FNYEAQ. CDR3 length: 14 residues. CDR3 DNA: TGTGCCAGCAGCTTACTAGCGGGAGATCGCGAGCAGTACTTC. It translates to CASSLLAGDREQYF.

The chain has TRBV7-2 and TRBJ1-4; 11 bases align to TRBD1. The germline V gene encodes CDR1 SGHTA and CDR2 FQGNSA. V shed 3 bases, J shed 5 bases, and the junction held 8 bases outside the gene matches. The CDR3 consists of 17 residues. This CDR3 is CASSFAVGQGANEKLFF. In DNA, the CDR3 is TGTGCCAGCAGCTTCGCCGTTGGACAGGGGGCGAATGAAAAACTGTTTTTT. The full variable domain, its missing parts supplied by reference TRBV7-2 and TRBJ1-4, is GAGVSQSPSNKVTEKGKDVELRCDPISGHTALYWYRQSLGQGLEFLIYFQGNSAPDKSGLPSDRFSAERTGGSVSTLTIQRTQQEDSAVYLCASSFAVGQGANEKLFFGSGTQLSVL.

V usage is TRBV20-1 and J usage is TRBJ2-5, with 8 bases fitting TRBD1. Germline V gene lookup returns CDR1 DFQATT and CDR2 SNEGSKA (reference sequence). This CDR3 comprises 13 residues. V lost 5 bases to trimming and J lost 2 bases; unmatched junction nucleotides: 4. CDR3 DNA sequence: TGCAGTGCTGGTCGACAGGGGCAAGAGACCCAGTACTTC. Protein: CSAGRQGQETQYF.

The chain employs TRBV7-2 and TRBJ2-1; D unclear. With 4 bases removed from V and 3 bases from J, the gap between germline ends came to 10 bases. This CDR3 is 14 amino acids long. The germline CDR1 and CDR2 sequences are SGHTA and FQGNSA. DNA for the CDR3: TGTGCCAGCAGCTCCCAATCAGGCTACAATGAGCAGTTCTTC. Translation gives CASSSQSGYNEQFF.

The chain uses TRBV5-8 and TRBJ2-1; TRBD2 matches 13 bases. Germline V gene lookup returns CDR1 SGHTS and CDR2 YDEGEE. J lost 5 bases, V lost 4 bases, and 3 bases had no gene match. The CDR3 consists of 15 residues. The CDR3 coding sequence is TGTGCCAGCAGCCCGGGACTAGCGGGACACAATGAGCAGTTCTTC. It translates to CASSPGLAGHNEQFF.

The genes are TRBV5-1 and TRBJ2-1; TRBD2 matches 11 bases. This CDR3 region has 20 residues. CDR1 and CDR2 from the germline V gene are SGHRS and YFSETQ. Losses at the gene ends were 2 bases for V and 5 bases for J; bases not matched to a gene: 18. The CDR3 DNA is TGCGCCAGCAGCTTACCCCCGACTAGCGGGACCTCCATATTCCACAATGAGCAGTTCTTC. It specifies CASSLPPTSGTSIFHNEQFF. Combining the CDR3 with reference TRBV5-1 and TRBJ2-1 gives the whole variable domain KAGVTQTPRYLIKTRGQQVTLSCSPISGHRSVSWYQQTPGQGLQFLFEYFSETQRNKGNFPGRFSGRQFSNSRSEMNVSTLELGDSALYLCASSLPPTSGTSIFHNEQFFGPGTRLTVL.

The chain joins TRBV28 to TRBJ2-4, with TRBD1 identical over 7 bases. Germline V gene data show CDR1 as MDHEN and CDR2 as SYDVKM. Trimming at V came to 2 bases and at J to 9 bases, leaving 4 bases not matched to a gene. The CDR3 covers 13 residues. CDR3 nucleotides: TGTGCCAGCAGTTTAAGGGGGCGTATCATTCAGTACTTC. Translating gives CASSLRGRIIQYF.

The genes are TRBV12-3 or TRBV12-4 and TRBJ1-4, with D possibly TRBD1 on 5 matching bases. The CDR3 is made up of 14 amino acids. V dropped 4 bases and J dropped 4 bases, with 10 bases sitting between them. The CDR3 spells CASSWGSRNEKLFF. CDR3 sequence (DNA): TGTGCCAGCAGTTGGGGCAGCCGTAATGAAAAACTGTTTTTT.

This clonotype came up a few times. This chain connects TRBV7-2 to TRBJ1-2; no clear D. V shed 3 bases and J shed 2 bases, with 10 bases lying between them. The CDR3 runs 14 residues. Germline V CDR1 and CDR2: SGHTA, FQGNSA. The CDR3 DNA reads TGTGCCAGCAGCTTCCAGGACCAAAACTATGGCTACACCTTC. This codes for CASSFQDQNYGYTF.

This clonotype was detected a few times. This sequence joins TRBV20-1 and TRBJ2-7; 7 bases agree with TRBD1. Losses at the gene ends were 0 bases for V and 4 bases for J; bases not matched to a gene: 9. Per germline, CDR1 DFQATT and CDR2 SNEGSKA (reference sequence). The CDR3 totals 15 residues. The CDR3 protein is CSARDPTRGPYEQYF. The CDR3 coding sequence is TGCAGTGCTAGAGATCCGACAAGGGGGCCTTACGAGCAGTACTTC.

V gene TRBV12-3 or TRBV12-4 combines with J gene TRBJ2-3, with a weak D call TRBD1 (5 bases). This CDR3 is built from 13 residues. V lost 7 bases, J lost 2 bases, and 10 bases lay in between. Here the CDR3 reads CASTRQNTDTQYF. DNA of the CDR3: TGTGCCAGCACTAGACAGAACACAGATACGCAGTATTTT.

V usage is TRBV5-1 and J usage is TRBJ2-7; TRBD2 is a possible D gene (8 bases). The CDR3 totals 16 residues. The V end lost 4 bases, the J end lost 2 bases, and 19 bases lay between the germline ends. Germline CDR1 reads SGHRS; CDR2 reads YFSETQ. The CDR3 region has the DNA TGCGCCAGCAGCCCGGGAGGGGGCGGGAGAGCCTACGAGCAGTACTTC. Its translation is CASSPGGGGRAYEQYF.

This clonotype was counted between two and nine times. This chain joins TRBV20-1 and TRBJ2-1; 7 bases map to TRBD2. J gave up 3 bases and V 5 bases, and 7 bases lay outside the gene matches. This CDR3 has 14 amino acids. Germline lookup yields CDR1 DFQATT and CDR2 SNEGSKA (reference sequence). DNA for the CDR3: TGCAGTGCTTGGCGAGCTAGCGGCTACAATGAGCAGTTCTTC. Translating it yields CSAWRASGYNEQFF.

Turning to this clonotype: At one end the junction does not follow the germline gene, possibly because of a read error. The chain uses TRBV7-7 and TRBJ2-1; maybe TRBD2 (6 bases). The germline CDR1 and CDR2 sequences are SSHAT and FNYEAQ (reference sequence). CDR3 length: 15 amino acids. CDR3 sequence: CASSPSSGPYNEQFF. The CDR3 DNA reads TGTGCTAGCAGCCCATCGAGCGGGCCCTACAATGAGCAGTTCTTC. The full variable domain, rest sourced from reference TRBV7-7 and TRBJ2-1, is GAGVSQSPRYKVTKRGQDVTLRCDPISSHATLYWYQQALGQGPEFLTYFNYEAQPDKSGLPSDRFSAERPEGSISTLTIQRTEQRDSAMYRCASSPSSGPYNEQFFGPGTRLTVL.

This chain joins TRBV3-1 and TRBJ2-5; TRBD1 is a possible D gene (6 bases). The DNA end favors TRBJ2-1, so the J call may be wrong. The CDR3 length is 15 residues. The germline V gene has CDR1 LGHDT and CDR2 YNNKEL (reference sequence). CDR3 in amino acids: CASCSQGRAYNEQFF. In nucleotides, the CDR3 is TGTGCCAGCTGTTCACAGGGTAGAGCCTACAATGAGCAGTTCTTC.

This clonotype was recorded a few times. The chain joins TRBV10-2 to TRBJ2-4; D is undetermined. Germline lookup yields CDR1 WSHSY and CDR2 SAAADI. This CDR3 has 19 residues. With 2 bases removed from V and 0 bases from J, the gap between germline ends came to 20 bases. In DNA, the CDR3 is TGCGCCAGCAGTGAGCCGAGGACGGGCTCAGAACTAGCCAAAAACATTCAGTACTTC. Translating gives CASSEPRTGSELAKNIQYF.

This clonotype has at least ten counts. This sequence joins TRBV20-1 and TRBJ1-4, with D perhaps TRBD1 (5 bases). V lost 6 bases and J lost 5, with 13 bases in between. Germline CDR1 is DFQATT and CDR2 is SNEGSKA (reference sequence). This CDR3 region has 13 residues. DNA of the CDR3: TGCAGTGCCGACGGGACTTTAAATGAAAAACTGTTTTTT. This translates into CSADGTLNEKLFF.

The V call is TRBV15, the J call TRBJ2-2; 7 bases agree with TRBD2. CDR1 LNHNV and CDR2 YYDKDF come from the germline V gene (reference sequence). The length of the CDR3 is 12 residues. V shed 8 bases, J shed 9 bases, and the junction held 6 bases outside the gene matches. The CDR3 loop reads CATGAGNRELFF. The CDR3 DNA reads as TGTGCCACCGGAGCGGGGAACCGGGAGCTGTTTTTT.

This clonotype has only one observation. V and J are TRBV12-3 or TRBV12-4 and TRBJ2-7; 8 bases fit TRBD2. The CDR3 totals 18 residues. The V and J ends lost 6 bases and 3 bases, in that order; junction bases with no gene match: 19. In DNA, the CDR3 is TGTGCCAGCAGCCTCAGGACTTCGGGGAGCGGGAGCCACTACGAGCAGTACTTC. Residues: CASSLRTSGSGSHYEQYF.